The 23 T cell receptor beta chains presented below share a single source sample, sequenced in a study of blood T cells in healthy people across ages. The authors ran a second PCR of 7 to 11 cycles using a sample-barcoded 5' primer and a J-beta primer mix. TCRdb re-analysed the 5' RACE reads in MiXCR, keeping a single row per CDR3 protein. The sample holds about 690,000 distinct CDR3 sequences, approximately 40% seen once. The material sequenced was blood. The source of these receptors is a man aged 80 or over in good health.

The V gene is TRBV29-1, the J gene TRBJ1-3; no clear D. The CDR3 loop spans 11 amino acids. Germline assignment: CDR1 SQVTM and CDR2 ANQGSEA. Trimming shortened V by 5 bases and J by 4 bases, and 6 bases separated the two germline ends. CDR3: CSVSVGNTIYF. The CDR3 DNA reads TGCAGCGTTTCCGTGGGAAACACCATATATTTT.

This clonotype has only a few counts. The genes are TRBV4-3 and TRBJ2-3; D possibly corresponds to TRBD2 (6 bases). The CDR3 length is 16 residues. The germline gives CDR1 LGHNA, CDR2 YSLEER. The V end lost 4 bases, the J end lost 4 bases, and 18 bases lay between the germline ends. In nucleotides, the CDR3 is TGCGCCAGCAGCCGAGGTCGCGGGTCGGGAGCAGATACGCAGTATTTT. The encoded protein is CASSRGRGSGADTQYF.

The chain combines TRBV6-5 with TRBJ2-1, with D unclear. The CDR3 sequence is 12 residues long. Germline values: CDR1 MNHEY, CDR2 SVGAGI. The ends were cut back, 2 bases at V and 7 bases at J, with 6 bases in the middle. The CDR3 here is CASSYARNEQFF. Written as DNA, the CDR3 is TGTGCCAGCAGTTACGCAAGGAATGAGCAGTTCTTC.

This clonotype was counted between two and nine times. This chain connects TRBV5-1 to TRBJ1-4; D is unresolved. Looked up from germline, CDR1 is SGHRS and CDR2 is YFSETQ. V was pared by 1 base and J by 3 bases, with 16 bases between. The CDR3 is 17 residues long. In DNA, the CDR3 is TGCGCCAGCAGCTTGTTTTTTGGTGGCAGCTCTAATGAAAAACTGTTTTTT. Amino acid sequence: CASSLFFGGSSNEKLFF.

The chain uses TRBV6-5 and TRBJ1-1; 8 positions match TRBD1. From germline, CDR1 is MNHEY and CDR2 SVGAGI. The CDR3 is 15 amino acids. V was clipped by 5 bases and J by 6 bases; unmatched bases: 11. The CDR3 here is CASSRQDRVYAEAFF. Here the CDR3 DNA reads TGTGCCAGCAGTCGGCAGGACAGGGTTTATGCTGAAGCTTTCTTT.

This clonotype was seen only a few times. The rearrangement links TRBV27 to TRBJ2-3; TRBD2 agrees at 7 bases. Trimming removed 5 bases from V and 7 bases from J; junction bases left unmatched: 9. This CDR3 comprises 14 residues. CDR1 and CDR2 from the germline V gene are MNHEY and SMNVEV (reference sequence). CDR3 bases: TGTGCCAGCAGTCCCGGACTAGTCGGGAATACGCAGTATTTT. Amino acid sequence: CASSPGLVGNTQYF.

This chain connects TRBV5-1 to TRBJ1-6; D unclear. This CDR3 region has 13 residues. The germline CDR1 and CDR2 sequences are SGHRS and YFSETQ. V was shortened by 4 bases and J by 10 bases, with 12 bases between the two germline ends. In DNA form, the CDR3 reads TGCGCCAGCAGCCCCACTCAAGAATCACCCCTCCACTTT. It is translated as CASSPTQESPLHF.

CDR3 DNA sequence: TGTGCCACCAGCAGAACTTCGGATAAGCAGTTCTTC. Protein sequence: CATSRTSDKQFF. This rearrangement joins TRBV15 to TRBJ2-1; no firm D call. This CDR3 is 12 amino acids long. Trimming took 2 bases from V and 11 from J, leaving 10 bases between them. Germline lookup yields CDR1 LNHNV and CDR2 YYDKDF (reference sequence).

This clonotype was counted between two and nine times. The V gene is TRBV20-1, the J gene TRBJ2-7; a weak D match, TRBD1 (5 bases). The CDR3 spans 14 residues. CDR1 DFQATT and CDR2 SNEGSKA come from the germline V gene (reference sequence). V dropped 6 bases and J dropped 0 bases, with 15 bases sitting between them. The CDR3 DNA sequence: TGCAGTGCCGCCCCAAGACAGAGCTCCTACGAGCAGTACTTC. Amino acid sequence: CSAAPRQSSYEQYF.

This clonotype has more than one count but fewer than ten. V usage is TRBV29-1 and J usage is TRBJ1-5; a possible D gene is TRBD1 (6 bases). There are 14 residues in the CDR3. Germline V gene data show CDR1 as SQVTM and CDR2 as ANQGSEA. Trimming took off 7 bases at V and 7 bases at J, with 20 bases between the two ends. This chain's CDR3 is CSALTTGSGQPQHF. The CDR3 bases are TGCAGCGCCTTAACAACAGGGTCCGGGCAGCCCCAGCATTTT. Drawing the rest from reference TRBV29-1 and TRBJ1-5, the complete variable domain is SAVISQKPSRDICQRGTSLTIQCQVDSQVTMMFWYRQQPGQSLTLIATANQGSEATYESGFVIDKFPISRPNLTFSTLTVSNMSPEDSSIYLCSALTTGSGQPQHFGDGTRLSIL.

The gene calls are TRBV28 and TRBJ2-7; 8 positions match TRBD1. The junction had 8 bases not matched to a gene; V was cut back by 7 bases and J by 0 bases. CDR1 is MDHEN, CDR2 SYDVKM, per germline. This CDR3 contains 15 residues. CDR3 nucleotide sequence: TGTGCCAGCACCCACGACAGGGGAGCCTCCTACGAGCAGTACTTC. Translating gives CASTHDRGASYEQYF.

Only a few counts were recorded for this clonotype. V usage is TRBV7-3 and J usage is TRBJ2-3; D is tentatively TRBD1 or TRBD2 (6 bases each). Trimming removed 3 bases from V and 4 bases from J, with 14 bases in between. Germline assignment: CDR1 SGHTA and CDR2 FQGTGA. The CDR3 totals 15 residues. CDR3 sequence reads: CASSFRGVVADTQYF. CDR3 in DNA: TGTGCCAGCAGCTTTAGGGGGGTCGTGGCAGATACGCAGTATTTT.

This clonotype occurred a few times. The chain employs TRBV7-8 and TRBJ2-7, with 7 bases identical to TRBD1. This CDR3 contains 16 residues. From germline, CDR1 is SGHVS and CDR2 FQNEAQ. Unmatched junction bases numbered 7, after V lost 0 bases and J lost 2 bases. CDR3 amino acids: CASSLARGQQTYEQYF. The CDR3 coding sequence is TGTGCCAGCAGCTTAGCCAGGGGACAGCAGACCTACGAGCAGTACTTC. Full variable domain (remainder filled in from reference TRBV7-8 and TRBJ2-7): GAGVSQSPRYKVAKRGQDVALRCDPISGHVSLFWYQQALGQGPEFLTYFQNEAQLDKSGLPSDRFFAERPEGSVSTLKIQRTQQEDSAVYLCASSLARGQQTYEQYFGPGTRLTVT.

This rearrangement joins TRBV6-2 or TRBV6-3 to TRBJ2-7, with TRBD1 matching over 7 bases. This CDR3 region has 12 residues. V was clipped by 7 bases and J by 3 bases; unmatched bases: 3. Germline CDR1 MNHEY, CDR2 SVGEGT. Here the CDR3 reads CASNDRVYEQYF. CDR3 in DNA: TGTGCCAGCAACGACAGGGTCTACGAGCAGTACTTC.

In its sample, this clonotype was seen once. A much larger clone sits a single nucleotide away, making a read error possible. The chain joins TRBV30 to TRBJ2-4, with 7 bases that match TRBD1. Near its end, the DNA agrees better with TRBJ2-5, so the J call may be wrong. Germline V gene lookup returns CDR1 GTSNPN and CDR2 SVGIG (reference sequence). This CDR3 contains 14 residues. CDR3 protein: CAWRPTGLEETQYF. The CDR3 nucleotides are TGTGCCTGGCGTCCGACAGGGTTGGAAGAGACCCAGTACTTC.

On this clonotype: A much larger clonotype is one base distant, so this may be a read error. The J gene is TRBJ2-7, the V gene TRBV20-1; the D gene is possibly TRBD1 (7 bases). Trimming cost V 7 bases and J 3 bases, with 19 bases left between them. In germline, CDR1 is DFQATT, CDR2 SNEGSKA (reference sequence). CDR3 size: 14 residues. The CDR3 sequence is CSVSGQVRFYEQYF. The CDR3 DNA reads TGCAGTGTTAGCGGACAGGTCCGATTCTACGAGCAGTACTTC.

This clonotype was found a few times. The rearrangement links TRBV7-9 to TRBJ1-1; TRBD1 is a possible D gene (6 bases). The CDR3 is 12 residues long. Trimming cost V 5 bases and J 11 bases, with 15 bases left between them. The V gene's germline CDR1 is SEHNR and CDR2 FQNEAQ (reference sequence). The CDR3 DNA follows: TGTGCCAGCAGCCTCGACAGGAACATTGCTTTCTTT. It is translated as CASSLDRNIAFF.

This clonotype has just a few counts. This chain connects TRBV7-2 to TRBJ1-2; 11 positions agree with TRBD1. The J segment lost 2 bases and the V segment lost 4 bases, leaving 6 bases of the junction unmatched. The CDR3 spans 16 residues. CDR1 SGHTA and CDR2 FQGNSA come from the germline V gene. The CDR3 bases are TGTGCCAGCAGCTCCCGGGGACAGGGGGAGAACTATGGCTACACCTTC. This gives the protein CASSSRGQGENYGYTF.

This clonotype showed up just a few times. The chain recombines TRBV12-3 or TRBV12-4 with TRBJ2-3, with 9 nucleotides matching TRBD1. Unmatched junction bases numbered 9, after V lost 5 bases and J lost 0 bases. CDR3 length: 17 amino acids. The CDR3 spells CASSPIGTGWSTDTQYF. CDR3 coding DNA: TGTGCCAGCAGTCCCATTGGGACAGGGTGGAGCACAGATACGCAGTATTTT.

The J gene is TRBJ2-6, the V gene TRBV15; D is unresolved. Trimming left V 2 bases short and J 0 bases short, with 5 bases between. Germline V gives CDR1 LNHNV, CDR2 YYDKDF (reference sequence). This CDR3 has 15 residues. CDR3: CATSRTSSGANVLTF. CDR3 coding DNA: TGTGCCACCAGCAGAACCAGCTCTGGGGCCAACGTCCTGACTTTC.

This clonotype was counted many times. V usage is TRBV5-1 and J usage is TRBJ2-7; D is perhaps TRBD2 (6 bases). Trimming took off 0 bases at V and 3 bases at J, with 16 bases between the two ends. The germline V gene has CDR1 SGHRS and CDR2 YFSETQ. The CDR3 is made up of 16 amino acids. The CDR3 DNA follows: TGCGCCAGCAGCTTGGCCGGGAGTTCGGCGGTCTACGAGCAGTACTTC. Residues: CASSLAGSSAVYEQYF.

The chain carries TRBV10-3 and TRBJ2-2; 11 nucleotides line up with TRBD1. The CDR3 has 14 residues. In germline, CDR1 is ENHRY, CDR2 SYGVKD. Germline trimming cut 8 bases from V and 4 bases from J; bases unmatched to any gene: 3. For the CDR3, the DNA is TGTGCCATCGGGACAGGGGGTAGCACCGGGGAGCTGTTTTTT. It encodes CAIGTGGSTGELFF.

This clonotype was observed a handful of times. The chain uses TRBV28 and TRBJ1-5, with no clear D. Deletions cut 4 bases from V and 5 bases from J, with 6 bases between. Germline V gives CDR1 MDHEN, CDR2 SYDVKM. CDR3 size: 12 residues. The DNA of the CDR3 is TGTGCCAGCAGTTCGGGGTATCAGCCCCAGCATTTT. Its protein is CASSSGYQPQHF.